The 15 T cell receptor beta chains below all came from one sample that was sequenced in a study of T cells in Graves' hyperthyroidism and ophthalmopathy. It was RNA transcripts that yielded the amplified TCR beta CDR3 regions. HTBI primers were the set used in a first-round RT-PCR of the TCR CDR3. From the multiplex PCR reads, TCRdb called clonotypes with MiXCR, one entry per CDR3 protein. The sample lists approximately 600,000 distinct CDR3 sequences, roughly 14% seen once, with around 4% in the top ten. The material sequenced was blood. These receptors originate from a woman aged 40 to 50 with Graves' ophthalmopathy.

The chain carries TRBV7-9 and TRBJ1-1; D call uncertain. The V gene's germline CDR1 is SEHNR and CDR2 FQNEAQ (reference sequence). The CDR3 has 12 residues. V lost 0 bases, J lost 9 bases, and 8 bases lay in between. The CDR3 sequence is CASSLAFGKAFF. The CDR3 bases are TGTGCCAGCAGCTTAGCATTTGGGAAAGCTTTCTTT.

This clonotype was recorded a few times. The chain employs TRBV11-3 and TRBJ1-2; no firm D call. V lost 5 bases and J 5 bases, leaving 12 bases between the germline ends. The CDR3 has 13 amino acids. CDR1 SGHNT and CDR2 YENEEA come from the germline V gene. DNA for the CDR3: TGTGCCAGCAGCCTGGACGGTCGGTATGGCTACACCTTC. Amino acid sequence: CASSLDGRYGYTF. Together with reference TRBV11-3 and TRBJ1-2, the CDR3 gives the full variable domain: EAGVVQSPRYKIIEKKQPVAFWCNPISGHNTLYWYLQNLGQGPELLIRYENEEAVDDSQLPKDRFSAERLKGVDSTLKIQPAELGDSAVYLCASSLDGRYGYTFGSGTRLTVV.

The gene calls are TRBV7-9 and TRBJ1-1; D ambiguous. The CDR3 is made up of 14 amino acids. Trimming took 5 bases from V and 0 from J, leaving 10 bases between them. The germline CDR1 and CDR2 sequences are SEHNR and FQNEAQ (reference sequence). The CDR3 sequence is CASSHQTVNTEAFF. CDR3 nucleotide sequence: TGTGCCAGCAGCCACCAGACTGTGAACACTGAAGCTTTCTTT.

This clonotype was observed many times. The chain uses TRBV7-2 and TRBJ2-5; the match to TRBD2 covers 9 bases. V dropped 1 base and J dropped 4; count of bases not matched to a gene: 4. This CDR3 is 15 amino acids long. Germline V gene data show CDR1 as SGHTA and CDR2 as FQGNSA. Here the CDR3 reads CASSLGISGRETQYF. The CDR3 region has the DNA TGTGCCAGCAGCTTAGGAATTAGCGGGAGAGAGACCCAGTACTTC.

This clonotype was seen many times. The chain recombines TRBV27 with TRBJ1-1; weak D call: TRBD1 (6 bases). Trimming shortened V by 3 bases and J by 3 bases, and 14 bases separated the two germline ends. Germline V lookup: CDR1 MNHEY, CDR2 SMNVEV (reference sequence). This CDR3 spans 15 amino acids. CDR3 DNA: TGTGCCAGCAGTTTGGGGGGGGCAGTGTACACTGAAGCTTTCTTT. It codes for CASSLGGAVYTEAFF.

This clonotype was counted many times. A much larger clone differs by one base, so this may be a read error. V is TRBV28 and J is TRBJ1-1; D not resolved. Per the germline V gene, CDR1 is MDHEN and CDR2 is SYDVKM. With 7 bases removed from V and 0 bases from J, the gap between germline ends came to 3 bases. This CDR3 is built from 11 residues. The CDR3 protein is CASMVNTEAFF. In DNA, the CDR3 is TGTGCCAGCATGGTGAACACTGAAGCTTTCTTT.

A single count supports this clonotype. The J gene is TRBJ2-2, the V gene TRBV6-1; maybe TRBD2 (5 bases). The CDR3 runs to 13 residues. The germline V and J ends were trimmed by 8 bases and 2 bases, with 9 bases remaining between them. The germline CDR1 and CDR2 sequences are MNHNS and SASEGT. The CDR3 sequence: CASGRVNTGELFF. The CDR3 region has the DNA TGTGCCAGCGGGCGGGTAAACACCGGGGAGCTGTTTTTT.

This clonotype was seen repeatedly, ten times or more. V usage is TRBV7-9 and J usage is TRBJ2-5; 8 positions match TRBD1. V trimming: 4 bases; J trimming: 5 bases; junction bases outside the gene matches: 6. Per germline, CDR1 SEHNR and CDR2 FQNEAQ (reference sequence). CDR3 length: 14 amino acids. In DNA, the CDR3 is TGTGCCAGCAGCTCCGCGGACAGGGAGGAGACCCAGTACTTC. Translated: CASSSADREETQYF.

Many counts were recorded for this clonotype. This rearrangement joins TRBV27 to TRBJ2-2, with 8 bases identical to TRBD2. The germline CDR1 and CDR2 sequences are MNHEY and SMNVEV (reference sequence). The length of the CDR3 is 16 residues. Germline trimming cut 5 bases from V and 3 bases from J; bases unmatched to any gene: 8. This chain's CDR3 is CASSGGAGGDTGELFF. CDR3 in DNA: TGTGCCAGCAGTGGGGGCGCGGGAGGAGACACCGGGGAGCTGTTTTTT.

The rearrangement uses TRBV29-1 and TRBJ2-6; TRBD1 aligns across 7 bases. The length of the CDR3 is 14 residues. J gave up 0 bases and V 5 bases, and 1 base lay outside the gene matches. CDR1 and CDR2 from the germline V gene are SQVTM and ANQGSEA. The CDR3: CSVPGGSGANVLTF. The CDR3, as DNA: TGCAGCGTTCCAGGGGGCTCTGGGGCCAACGTCCTGACTTTC.

This clonotype has just a few counts. The chain has TRBV28 and TRBJ2-3, with D hard to call. This CDR3 is 12 amino acids long. Germline V gene data show CDR1 as MDHEN and CDR2 as SYDVKM. With 8 bases removed from V and 4 bases from J, the gap between germline ends came to 10 bases. CDR3 amino acids: CASLEYPDTQYF. As DNA, the CDR3 is TGTGCCAGCTTGGAGTACCCAGATACGCAGTATTTT.

This clonotype was seen only a few times. The rearrangement links TRBV20-1 to TRBJ2-6; D might be TRBD2 (6 bases). V was trimmed by 2 bases and J by 0 bases, leaving 17 bases between them. The CDR3 spans 18 residues. Germline CDR1 reads DFQATT; CDR2 reads SNEGSKA (reference sequence). The CDR3 DNA sequence: TGCAGTGCTAGAATCCGGGGTAGCGGAGGCTCTGGGGCCAACGTCCTGACTTTC. The encoded protein is CSARIRGSGGSGANVLTF.

The chain employs TRBV6-1 and TRBJ2-7; D may be TRBD1 (6 bases). CDR1 is MNHNS and CDR2 is SASEGT in the germline V gene. The CDR3 has 15 residues. With 7 bases removed from V and 4 bases from J, the gap between germline ends came to 20 bases. The CDR3, as DNA: TGTGCCAGCACCCAGCCCCCCAGGGACAAGTACGAGCAGTACTTC. This translates into CASTQPPRDKYEQYF.

V usage is TRBV20-1 and J usage is TRBJ1-5, with D tentatively TRBD1 (5 bases). V was cut by 3 bases and J by 1 base, with 13 bases left in between. The CDR3 extends over 15 amino acids. Germline lookup yields CDR1 DFQATT and CDR2 SNEGSKA (reference sequence). The CDR3 bases are TGCAGTGCTAGGCCCACGCACAGGAGCAATCAGCCCCAGCATTTT. Residues: CSARPTHRSNQPQHF.

This clonotype occurred a few times. The chain links TRBV6-1 to TRBJ1-1, with a possible D match to TRBD1 (5 bases). Germline V gene lookup returns CDR1 MNHNS and CDR2 SASEGT. Between the trimmed V and J ends, which lost 8 bases and 3 bases, there was a span of 13 bases. This CDR3 is built from 13 residues. The CDR3 here is CASGGSGDTEAFF. Written as DNA, the CDR3 is TGTGCCAGCGGTGGTTCGGGGGACACTGAAGCTTTCTTT.